Below, 9 T cell receptor beta chains from the same sample are listed, as sequenced in a study of control samples from healthy donors and cancer patients. Assay: immunoSEQ multiplex PCR; the TCRdb copy retains only in-frame clones and omits some. The table includes about 84,000 clones, around 80% detected once. Sequencing was carried out using PBMCs. All receptors derive from a man aged 55 to 70 with head and neck cancer.

This clone has only a few counts. The rearrangement links TRBV7-9 to TRBJ2-7, with 9 bases fitting TRBD1. Germline CDR1 is SEHNR and CDR2 is FQNEAQ (reference sequence). J lost 2 bases, V lost 5 bases, and 13 bases had no gene match. The CDR3 totals 17 residues. CDR3 in amino acids: CASSTYRGTGRTYEQYF. CDR3 nucleotide sequence: TGTGCCAGCAGCACATACCGTGGGACAGGGAGGACCTACGAGCAGTACTTC.

The V and J genes are TRBV10-3 and TRBJ2-7; TRBD1 matches at 8 bases. The CDR3 has 14 amino acids. Germline V lookup: CDR1 ENHRY, CDR2 SYGVKD. The V segment lost 6 bases and the J segment 3 bases; nucleotides outside the gene matches: 7. CDR3 nucleotide sequence: TGTGCCATCAGGGCCGGACAGGGATTCTACGAGCAGTACTTC. This translates into CAIRAGQGFYEQYF.

The sample holds one count of this clone. The V call is TRBV29-1, the J call TRBJ1-5; tentatively, D is TRBD1 (5 bases). With 4 bases removed from V and 5 bases from J, the gap between germline ends came to 15 bases. The CDR3 contains 14 residues. CDR1 SQVTM and CDR2 ANQGSEA come from the germline V gene. The CDR3 bases are TGCAGCGTTGCTCTGCAGGGCGAGTATCAGCCCCAGCATTTT. It codes for CSVALQGEYQPQHF. Looking up the rest from reference TRBV29-1 and TRBJ1-5 gives the full variable domain: SAVISQKPSRDICQRGTSLTIQCQVDSQVTMMFWYRQQPGQSLTLIATANQGSEATYESGFVIDKFPISRPNLTFSTLTVSNMSPEDSSIYLCSVALQGEYQPQHFGDGTRLSIL.

As concerns this clone: One end of the junction does not line up with germline, which may come from a read error. V gene TRBV19 combines with J gene TRBJ2-7, with 9 bases identical to TRBD2. Germline lookup yields CDR1 LNHDA and CDR2 SQIVND (reference sequence). This CDR3 has 14 residues. Written as DNA, the CDR3 is TGTGTCAGTAGTATCGGTAGCGGGGGCTACGAGCAGTACTTC. Its translation: CVSSIGSGGYEQYF.

The J gene is TRBJ1-2, the V gene TRBV6-5; TRBD1 matches at 7 bases. In germline, CDR1 is MNHEY, CDR2 SVGAGI. The CDR3 runs to 14 residues. Trimming removed 2 bases from V and 3 bases from J; junction bases left unmatched: 3. CDR3 coding DNA: TGTGCCAGCAGTTACACGGGACAGCACTATGGCTACACCTTC. It translates to CASSYTGQHYGYTF.

The J gene is TRBJ2-5, the V gene TRBV2, with 7 bases identical to TRBD2. The germline V gene has CDR1 SNHLY and CDR2 FYNNEI. The CDR3 is 12 residues long. Trimming took 6 bases from V and 3 from J; bases not matched to a gene: 1. CDR3 loop: CASRGREETQYF. CDR3 in DNA: TGTGCCAGCAGGGGGAGGGAAGAGACCCAGTACTTC.

The gene calls are TRBV7-2 and TRBJ2-7; D may be TRBD1 (6 bases). CDR3 size: 13 residues. Trimming left V 5 bases short and J 2 bases short, with 10 bases between. CDR1 is SGHTA and CDR2 is FQGNSA in the germline V gene. CDR3 protein: CASSKQGTYEQYF. The CDR3 DNA reads as TGTGCCAGCAGCAAACAGGGCACCTACGAGCAGTACTTC.

The chain's CDR3 is CASSLVTAGNIQYF. In DNA, the CDR3 is TGTGCCAGCAGCTTGGTAACCGCGGGGAACATTCAGTACTTC. The rearrangement links TRBV5-6 to TRBJ2-4; possible D gene TRBD2, 6 bases. CDR1 is SGHDT, CDR2 YYEEEE, per germline. This CDR3 has 14 amino acids. With 0 bases removed from V and 7 bases from J, the gap between germline ends came to 11 bases.

The chain is built from TRBV19 and TRBJ1-1; D is ambiguous. The germline V and J ends were trimmed by 1 base and 6 bases, with 9 bases remaining between them. This CDR3 region has 13 residues. The germline gives CDR1 LNHDA, CDR2 SQIVND (reference sequence). The CDR3 coding sequence is TGTGCCAGTAGTATAGGTGGAAAATCTGAAGCTTTCTTT. It is translated as CASSIGGKSEAFF.